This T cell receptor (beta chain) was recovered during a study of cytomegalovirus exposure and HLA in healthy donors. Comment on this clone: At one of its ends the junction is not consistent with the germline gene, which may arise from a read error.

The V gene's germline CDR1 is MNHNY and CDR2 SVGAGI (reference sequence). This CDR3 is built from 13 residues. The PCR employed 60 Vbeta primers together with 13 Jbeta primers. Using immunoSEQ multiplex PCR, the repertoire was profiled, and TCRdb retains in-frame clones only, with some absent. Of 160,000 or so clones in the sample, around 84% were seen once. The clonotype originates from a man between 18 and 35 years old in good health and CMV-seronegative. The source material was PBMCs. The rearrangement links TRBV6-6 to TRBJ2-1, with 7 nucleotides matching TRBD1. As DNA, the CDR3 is TGTGCCAGCAGTTCGGACAGGCAAAATGGGCAGTTCTTC. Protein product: CASSSDRQNGQFF.